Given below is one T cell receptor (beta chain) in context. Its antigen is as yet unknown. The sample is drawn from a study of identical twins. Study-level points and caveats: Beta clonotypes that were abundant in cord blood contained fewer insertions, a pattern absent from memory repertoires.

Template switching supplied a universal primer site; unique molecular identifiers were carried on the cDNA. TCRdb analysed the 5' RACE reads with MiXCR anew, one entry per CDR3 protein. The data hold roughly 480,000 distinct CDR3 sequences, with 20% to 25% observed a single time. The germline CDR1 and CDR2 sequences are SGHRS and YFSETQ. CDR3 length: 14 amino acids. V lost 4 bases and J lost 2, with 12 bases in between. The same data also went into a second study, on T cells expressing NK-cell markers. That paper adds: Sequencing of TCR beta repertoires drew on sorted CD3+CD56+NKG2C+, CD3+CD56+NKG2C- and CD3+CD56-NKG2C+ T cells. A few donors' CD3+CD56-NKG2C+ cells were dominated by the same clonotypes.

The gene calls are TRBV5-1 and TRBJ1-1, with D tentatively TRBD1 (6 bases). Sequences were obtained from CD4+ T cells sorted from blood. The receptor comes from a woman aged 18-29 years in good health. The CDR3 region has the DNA TGCGCCAGCAGCCTTGGACAGATCAACACTGAAGCTTTCTTT. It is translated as CASSLGQINTEAFF.